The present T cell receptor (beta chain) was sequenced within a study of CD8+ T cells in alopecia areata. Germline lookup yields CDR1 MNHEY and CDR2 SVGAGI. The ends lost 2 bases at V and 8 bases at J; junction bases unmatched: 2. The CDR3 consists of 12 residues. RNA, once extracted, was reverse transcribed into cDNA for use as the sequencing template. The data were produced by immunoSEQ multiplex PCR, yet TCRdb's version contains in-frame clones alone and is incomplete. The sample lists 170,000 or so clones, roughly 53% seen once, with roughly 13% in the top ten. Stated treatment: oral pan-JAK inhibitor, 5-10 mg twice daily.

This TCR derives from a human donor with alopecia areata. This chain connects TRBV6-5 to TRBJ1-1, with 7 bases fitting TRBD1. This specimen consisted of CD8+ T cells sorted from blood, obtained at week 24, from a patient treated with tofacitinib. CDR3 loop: CASSYGTAEAFF. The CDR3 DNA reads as TGTGCCAGCAGTTACGGGACAGCCGAAGCTTTCTTT.